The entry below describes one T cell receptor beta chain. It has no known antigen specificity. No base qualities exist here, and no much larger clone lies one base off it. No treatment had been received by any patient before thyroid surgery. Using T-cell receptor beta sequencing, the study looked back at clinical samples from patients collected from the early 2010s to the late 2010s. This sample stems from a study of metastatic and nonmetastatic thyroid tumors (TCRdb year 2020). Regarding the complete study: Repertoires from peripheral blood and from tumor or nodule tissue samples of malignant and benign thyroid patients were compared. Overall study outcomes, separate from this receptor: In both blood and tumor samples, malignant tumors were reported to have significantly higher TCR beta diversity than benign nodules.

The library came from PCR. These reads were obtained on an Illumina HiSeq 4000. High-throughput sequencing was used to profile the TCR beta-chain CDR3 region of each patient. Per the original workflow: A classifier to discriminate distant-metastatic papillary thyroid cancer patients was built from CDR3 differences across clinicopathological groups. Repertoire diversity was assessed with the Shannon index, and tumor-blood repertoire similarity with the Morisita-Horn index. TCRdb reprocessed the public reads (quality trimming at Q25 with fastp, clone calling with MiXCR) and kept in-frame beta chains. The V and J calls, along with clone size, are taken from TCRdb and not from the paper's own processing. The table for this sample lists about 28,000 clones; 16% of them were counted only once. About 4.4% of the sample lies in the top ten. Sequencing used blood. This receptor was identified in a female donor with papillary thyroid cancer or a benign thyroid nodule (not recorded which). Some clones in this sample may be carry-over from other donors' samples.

CDR3 sequence: CASSLAPGKGYTF. The nucleotides read TGTGCCAGCAGCTTGGCCCCAGGGAAGGGCTACACCTTC. The chain joins TRBV5-5 to TRBJ1-2, and possibly TRBD1, on 5 matching bases. The germline V gene encodes CDR1 SGHKS and CDR2 YYEKEE (reference sequence). The V end loses 0 bases and the J end loses 8 bases, and a stretch of 11 bases separates them. The CDR3 contains 13 residues, cysteine and phenylalanine counted. The retained sequence is limited to the CDR3, 39 bases, with the frame set at the first base.